This is a list of T cell receptor beta chains from one sample in a study of CD4 T cells in relation to SARS-CoV-2 and coronaviruses. Clones were read by immunoSEQ multiplex PCR, and TCRdb kept only the in-frame ones, dropping some. The sample gives roughly 10,000 clones, roughly 77% of which show up once; roughly a sixth is in the top ten. Antigens for these TCRs are unknown. Sequenced: CD4+ T cells from PBMCs, cultured in vitro. These TCRs come from a human donor in good health. Each CDR3 is given with its conserved first and last residue. A D gene is named only where the DNA matches it firmly. Not every row has a clone size; where given, it reads once, few, many or a size class.

clone_size	j_call	v_call	d_call	cdr3_nt	cdr3_aa
few	TRBJ1-6	TRBV27	TRBD1	TGTGCCAGCAGTCTCGCCCCCAGACAGCAGGGGGGCAATTCACCCCTCCACTTT	CASSLAPRQQGGNSPLHF
.	TRBJ2-1	TRBV5-4	TRBD2	TGTGCCAGCAGCTTAGGCGGGGGGGGATACAATGAGCAGTTCTTC	CASSLGGGGYNEQFF
large	TRBJ1-1	TRBV7-8	TRBD1	TGTGCCAGCAGCACGCGAGAGGGGGCGCGAGCTGAAGCTTTCTTT	CASSTREGARAEAFF
.	TRBJ2-2	TRBV7-2	.	TGTGCCAGCTCCCGGGGATCTTACACCGGGGAGCTGTTTTTT	CASSRGSYTGELFF
few	TRBJ1-2	TRBV11-2	.	TGTGCCAGCAGTTCGCGCAGGGAGAACTATGGCTACACCTTC	CASSSRRENYGYTF
few	TRBJ1-4	TRBV19	.	TGTGCCAGTAGTATACGAGAAGCACAGGCGGAAAAACTGTTTTTT	CASSIREAQAEKLFF
.	TRBJ1-6	TRBV19	.	TGTGCCAGTAGTATCACGCGGCCAAACAATTCACCCCTCCACTTT	CASSITRPNNSPLHF
.	TRBJ2-1	TRBV5-1	TRBD2	TGCGCCAGCAGCTTGAATAGCGGGAGGGAAAATGAGCAGTTCTTC	CASSLNSGRENEQFF
.	TRBJ1-1	TRBV12-3/TRBV12-4	.	TGTGCCAGCAGTTCCCAAGACAGCGAAGCTTTCTTT	CASSSQDSEAFF
.	TRBJ1-4	TRBV2	.	TGTGCCACCGGGACATCCCCCGGCGGTGAAAAACTGTTTTTT	CATGTSPGGEKLFF
.	TRBJ2-1	TRBV2	TRBD2	TGTGCCAGCAGTGGGGTAGCGGGTTCCAATGAGCAGTTCTTC	CASSGVAGSNEQFF
.	TRBJ1-1	TRBV5-6	TRBD1	TGTGCCAGCAGCTTGATCGGGACAGTAATGAACACTGAAGCTTTCTTT	CASSLIGTVMNTEAFF
.	TRBJ2-3	TRBV10-1	.	TGCGCCAGCTCGAGGACGGGACTTAGCACAGATACGCAGTATTTT	CASSRTGLSTDTQYF
.	TRBJ1-1	TRBV2	.	TGTGCCACAAGCAGAGGCCTCTCCCGGAGCGCTGAAGCTTTCTTT	CATSRGLSRSAEAFF
.	TRBJ2-1	TRBV5-1	.	TGCGCCAGCAGCTTGGGACAGGGAGGAGAGCAGTTCTTC	CASSLGQGGEQFF
.	TRBJ2-1	TRBV11-2	.	TGTGCCAGCAGCCTGGACTGGGTAAACAATGAGCAGTTCTTC	CASSLDWVNNEQFF
.	TRBJ2-5	TRBV29-1	.	TGCAGCGTTGCGTTACAGCAAGAGACCCAGTACTTC	CSVALQQETQYF
once	TRBJ2-3	TRBV7-2	.	TGTGCCAGCAGCTCCAAACGCGGTAGCACAGATACGCAGTATTTT	CASSSKRGSTDTQYF
.	TRBJ2-5	TRBV11-2	TRBD1	TGTGCCAGCAGCTTTCCGCAGGGGGTTACCCAGTACTTC	CASSFPQGVTQYF
.	TRBJ1-5	TRBV19	.	TGTGCCAGTACTGACGGTAGCAATCAGCCCCAGCATTTT	CASTDGSNQPQHF
.	TRBJ2-5	TRBV11-2	TRBD1	TGTGCCAGCAGCCTAAACAGGGGACGAGAGACCCAGTACTTC	CASSLNRGRETQYF
.	TRBJ2-3	TRBV5-6	.	TGTGCCAGCAGCTTGGAGGTGTTCAATACGCAGTATTTT	CASSLEVFNTQYF